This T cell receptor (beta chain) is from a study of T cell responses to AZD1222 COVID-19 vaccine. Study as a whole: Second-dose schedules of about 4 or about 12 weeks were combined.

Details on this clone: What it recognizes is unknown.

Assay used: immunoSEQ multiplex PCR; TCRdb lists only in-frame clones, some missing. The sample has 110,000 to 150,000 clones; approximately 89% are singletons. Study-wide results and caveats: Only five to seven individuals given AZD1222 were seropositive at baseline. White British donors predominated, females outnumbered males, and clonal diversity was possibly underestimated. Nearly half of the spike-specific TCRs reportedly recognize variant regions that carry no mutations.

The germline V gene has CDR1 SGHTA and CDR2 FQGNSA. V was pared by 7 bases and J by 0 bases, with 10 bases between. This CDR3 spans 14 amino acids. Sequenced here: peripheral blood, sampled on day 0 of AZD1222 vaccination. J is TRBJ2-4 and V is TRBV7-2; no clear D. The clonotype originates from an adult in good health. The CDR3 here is CASTLDLAKNIQYF. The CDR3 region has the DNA TGTGCCAGCACCCTAGACCTAGCCAAAAACATTCAGTACTTC. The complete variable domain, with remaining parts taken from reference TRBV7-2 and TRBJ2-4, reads GAGVSQSPSNKVTEKGKDVELRCDPISGHTALYWYRQSLGQGLEFLIYFQGNSAPDKSGLPSDRFSAERTGGSVSTLTIQRTQQEDSAVYLCASTLDLAKNIQYFGAGTRLSVL.